This T cell receptor beta chain was sequenced for a study of T cells after yellow fever vaccination. This clonotype was observed a few times. Germline V gene lookup returns CDR1 SGHVS and CDR2 FNYEAQ. Between the trimmed V and J ends, which lost 1 base and 3 bases, there was a span of 6 bases. This CDR3 spans 13 amino acids. TCRdb used MiXCR to reprocess the 5' RACE reads, holding one entry per CDR3 protein. Of about 300,000 distinct CDR3 sequences detected, 3.5% to 4.5% appear once; the ten largest clones hold approximately 24%. This TCR derives from a man between 18 and 35 years old who received the YFV17D yellow fever vaccine. This specimen consisted of PBMCs, obtained 5 days after the yellow fever booster vaccination. This chain joins TRBV7-6 and TRBJ1-1; D not resolved. This chain's CDR3 is CASSLGKYTEAFF. DNA of the CDR3: TGTGCCAGCAGCTTAGGAAAGTACACTGAAGCTTTCTTT.